The clone carrying this TCR beta chain was seen just once. This specimen belongs to a study of T cell changes during pregnancy in multiple sclerosis. Measured with immunoSEQ multiplex PCR; TCRdb has only the in-frame clones, and not every one. The profile covers roughly 38,000 clones, with 91% appearing a single time and around 0.47% taken by the ten largest. The sequences come from CD4+ T cells from peripheral blood mononuclear cells, collected in the second trimester of pregnancy. This TCR came from a female donor in good health, enrolled as a control in a pregnancy study.

The CDR3 reads CASSLARREGLTTYNEQFF. The CDR3 nucleotides read TGTGCCAGCAGCTTAGCACGGCGGGAGGGCCTTACCACCTACAATGAGCAGTTCTTC. The V gene is TRBV7-2, the J gene TRBJ2-1, with 9 nucleotides matching TRBD2. The CDR3 is made up of 19 amino acids. V shed 0 bases and J 2 bases; nucleotides not matched to a gene: 11. CDR1 is SGHTA and CDR2 is FQGNSA in the germline V gene.